What follows is one T cell receptor beta chain and its context. What it recognizes is unknown. This record belongs to a study of radiotherapy plus CTLA-4 blockade in lung cancer. For the study at large: Patients showed objective responses in under 20% of cases and disease control in 31%. Study-level findings and limits: The study found tumor-derived TCR clones expanded in blood after radiotherapy plus ipilimumab. How blood T cell clones changed early, along with interferon-beta, reportedly forecast response best.

Germline-derived CDR1 and CDR2 are KGHSH and LQKENI. The CDR3 runs to 15 residues. With 3 bases removed from V and 1 base from J, the gap between germline ends came to 10 bases. Alongside CTLA-4 blockade with ipilimumab, patients with chemo-refractory metastatic non-small-cell lung cancer received focal radiation. Libraries were prepared by immunoSEQ multiplex PCR; TCRdb keeps only in-frame clonotypes and omits some of them. The sample comprises approximately 80,000 clones, under 85% of which are singletons, and 0.65% to 0.85% rests with the top ten. V usage is TRBV18 and J usage is TRBJ1-5; the D is unclear. The sequenced sample was peripheral blood, obtained from a patient treated with radiotherapy plus ipilimumab. This clonotype was obtained from a human donor with non-small cell lung cancer who had stable disease on radiotherapy plus ipilimumab. The CDR3 is CASSPSTNSNQPQHF. The DNA of the CDR3 is TGTGCCAGCTCACCCTCGACGAACAGCAATCAGCCCCAGCATTTT. Using reference TRBV18 and TRBJ1-5 for the parts outside the CDR3, the full variable domain is NAGVMQNPRHLVRRRGQEARLRCSPMKGHSHVYWYRQLPEEGLKFMVYLQKENIIDESGMPKERFSAEFPKEGPSILRIQQVVRGDSAAYFCASSPSTNSNQPQHFGDGTRLSIL.